Presented here are 28 T cell receptor beta chains from one specimen sequenced in a study of Graves' ophthalmopathy and Graves' hyperthyroidism. RNA transcripts yielded amplified TCR beta CDR3 regions. RT-PCR was first run with HTBI primers, then multiplex PCR in a second round. TCRdb called the multiplex PCR reads again in MiXCR, with one record for every CDR3 protein. The sample has 600,000 to 950,000 distinct CDR3 sequences, 40% seen once. The source material was peripheral blood. The receptors come from an adult man with Graves' ophthalmopathy.

In the case of this clonotype: A much larger clone is a single base away; this may be a read error. The rearrangement uses TRBV9 and TRBJ1-1; tentatively, D is TRBD1 (5 bases). V lost 3 bases to trimming and J lost 0 bases, with 15 bases between them. This CDR3 has 16 residues. The germline V gene encodes CDR1 SGDLS and CDR2 YYNGEE. CDR3 loop: CASSERDGNMNTEAFF. The CDR3 DNA is TGTGCCAGCAGCGAACGGGACGGGAACATGAACACTGAAGCTTTCTTT.

The rearrangement joins TRBV20-1 to TRBJ1-1; 9 nucleotides align to TRBD1. Germline V CDR1 and CDR2: DFQATT, SNEGSKA (reference sequence). J lost 6 bases, V lost 5 bases, and 4 bases had no gene match. This CDR3 has 12 amino acids. For the CDR3, the DNA is TGCAGTGCTCGGGACAGGGAGGCTGAAGCTTTCTTT. It is translated as CSARDREAEAFF.

In the case of this clonotype: Since a much larger clone is just one base distant, this may be a read error. The chain carries TRBV7-3 and TRBJ2-2, with 13 bases fitting TRBD2. Germline CDR1 SGHTA, CDR2 FQGTGA. This CDR3 contains 15 residues. CDR3 amino acids: CASSLTSGRTGELVF. The DNA for the CDR3 is TGTGCCAGCAGCCTGACTAGCGGGAGGACCGGGGAGCTGGTTTTT.

As to this clonotype: This may arise from a read error, as a much more abundant clone is one base away. CDR3 coding DNA: TGTGCCATCAGTTACACGGGACAGGGTTGGCAGCCCCAGCATTTT. It codes for CAISYTGQGWQPQHF. The J gene is TRBJ1-5, the V gene TRBV10-3; 9 positions match TRBD1. V trimming: 5 bases; J trimming: 7 bases; junction bases outside the gene matches: 9. The CDR3 runs to 15 residues. The germline V gene encodes CDR1 ENHRY and CDR2 SYGVKD.

The V and J genes are TRBV5-4 and TRBJ2-7; D gene unclear. Germline values: CDR1 SGHNT, CDR2 YYREEE (reference sequence). The CDR3 covers 15 residues. V was cut by 2 bases and J by 3 bases, with 15 bases left in between. Here the CDR3 DNA reads TGTGCCAGCAGCTTAGGGCCGGGCAGAGACTACGAGCAGTACTTC. Amino acids: CASSLGPGRDYEQYF. The complete variable domain, with remaining parts taken from reference TRBV5-4 and TRBJ2-7, reads ETGVTQSPTHLIKTRGQQVTLRCSSQSGHNTVSWYQQALGQGPQFIFQYYREEENGRGNFPPRFSGLQFPNYSSELNVNALELDDSALYLCASSLGPGRDYEQYFGPGTRLTVT.

This clonotype was detected ten times or more. The J gene is TRBJ2-3, the V gene TRBV25-1; D remains ambiguous. The CDR3 sequence is 14 residues long. From germline, CDR1 is MGHDK and CDR2 SYGVNS. Trimming removed 5 bases at V and 2 bases at J, with 11 bases between. The CDR3 sequence is CASSFGLHTDTQYF. The CDR3 DNA sequence: TGTGCCAGCAGTTTCGGGCTCCACACAGATACGCAGTATTTT.

The chain employs TRBV10-1 and TRBJ2-7; 9 bases map to TRBD1. The CDR3 loop spans 15 amino acids. In germline, CDR1 is WNHNN, CDR2 SYGVQD (reference sequence). J lost 6 bases, V lost 0 bases, and 6 bases had no gene match. The CDR3 region is CASSESRTGVAEQYF. The CDR3 DNA sequence: TGCGCCAGCAGTGAGTCGAGGACAGGGGTTGCCGAGCAGTACTTC.

This clonotype was recorded a few times. At one end, the junction sequence differs from germline, possibly due to a read error. The chain combines TRBV24-1 with TRBJ1-5; D is possibly TRBD1 (5 bases). The germline V gene encodes CDR1 KGHDR and CDR2 SFDVKD. The CDR3 contains 15 residues. The chain's CDR3 is CASSAGLGAYQPQHF. In DNA form, the CDR3 reads TGTGCCAGCAGTGCTGGACTCGGGGCCTATCAGCCCCAGCATTTT.

There are many counts of this clonotype. The rearrangement uses TRBV2 and TRBJ2-7; 8 bases fit TRBD1. The CDR3 length is 14 residues. Germline CDR1 and CDR2: SNHLY and FYNNEI. Trimming removed 1 base from V and 2 bases from J; junction bases left unmatched: 1. The CDR3 sequence is CASSEGTGPYEQYF. CDR3 nucleotides: TGTGCCAGCAGTGAAGGGACAGGGCCCTACGAGCAGTACTTC.

In its sample, this clonotype was seen many times. The chain couples TRBV14 to TRBJ1-2; 8 bases map to TRBD1. This CDR3 contains 15 residues. Losses at the gene ends were 3 bases for V and 8 bases for J; bases not matched to a gene: 11. From germline, CDR1 is SGHDN and CDR2 FVKESK. This chain's CDR3 is CASSQGSGQGRGYTF. Here the CDR3 DNA reads TGTGCCAGCAGCCAGGGGAGTGGACAGGGTCGCGGCTACACCTTC.

This clonotype showed up many times. J is TRBJ2-6 and V is TRBV10-3, with D possibly called TRBD1 or TRBD2 (5 bases each). CDR1 is ENHRY, CDR2 SYGVKD, per germline. CDR3 size: 18 residues. V lost 4 bases and J lost 2, with 18 bases in between. CDR3 in DNA: TGTGCCATCAGTGCCGGGACCCAGGCCACTCCTGGGGCCAACGTCCTGACTTTC. It specifies CAISAGTQATPGANVLTF.

This clonotype was found many times. The V and J genes are TRBV12-3 or TRBV12-4 and TRBJ2-5; D may be TRBD1 or TRBD2 (5 bases each). The CDR3 loop spans 14 amino acids. Trimming left V 7 bases short and J 4 bases short, with 16 bases between. This CDR3 is CASTEGWGRETQYF. CDR3 DNA sequence: TGTGCCAGCACCGAGGGGTGGGGGAGAGAGACCCAGTACTTC.

The table lists this clonotype with a count of one. This sequence joins TRBV20-1 and TRBJ2-7; the match to TRBD2 covers 10 bases. This CDR3 has 14 amino acids. The germline gives CDR1 DFQATT, CDR2 SNEGSKA (reference sequence). V lost 3 bases to trimming and J lost 6 bases; unmatched junction nucleotides: 8. The CDR3 sequence is CSASRASGSFEQYF. DNA of the CDR3: TGCAGTGCTAGTAGGGCTAGCGGGAGTTTCGAGCAGTACTTC.

This clonotype was counted between two and nine times. The chain combines TRBV7-3 with TRBJ2-7; the D call may be TRBD1 or TRBD2 (6 bases each). Germline V CDR1 and CDR2: SGHTA, FQGTGA. The V and J ends lost 5 bases and 5 bases respectively, with 16 bases between them. The length of the CDR3 is 14 residues. As DNA, the CDR3 is TGTGCCAGCAGCCCACAGGGACTGTCCCACGAGCAGTACTTC. Its protein is CASSPQGLSHEQYF.

In DNA, the CDR3 is TGTGCCAGTAGTTTCGGATTAGCGGGAGGAATTTCAGAGACCCAGTACTTC. This translates into CASSFGLAGGISETQYF. The J gene is TRBJ2-5, the V gene TRBV19, with 10 bases lining up with TRBD2. V lost 5 bases to trimming and J lost 4 bases; unmatched junction nucleotides: 13. The CDR3 totals 17 residues. Looked up from germline, CDR1 is LNHDA and CDR2 is SQIVND (reference sequence).

The CDR3 nucleotides read TGTGCCAGCAGCCAAGAAGGACAGGGTGCTTTATACGAGCAGTACTTC. Amino acid sequence: CASSQEGQGALYEQYF. The chain combines TRBV14 with TRBJ2-7; 8 nucleotides match TRBD1. The CDR3 sequence is 16 residues long. Trimming took 0 bases from V and 4 from J; bases not matched to a gene: 8. Germline V gives CDR1 SGHDN, CDR2 FVKESK.

V gene TRBV25-1 combines with J gene TRBJ1-4; D is unresolved. The V end was cut by 7 bases, the J end by 0 bases, with 3 bases between. The CDR3 covers 12 residues. Per the germline V gene, CDR1 is MGHDK and CDR2 is SYGVNS. The CDR3 DNA reads TGTGCCAGCACCTCAACTAATGAAAAACTGTTTTTT. Its protein product is CASTSTNEKLFF.

This clonotype showed up many times. This chain joins TRBV20-1 and TRBJ2-5; 14 nucleotides agree with TRBD2. CDR3 length equals 13 residues. The V gene's germline CDR1 is DFQATT and CDR2 SNEGSKA (reference sequence). J gave up 4 bases and V 5 bases, and 0 bases lay outside the gene matches. The CDR3 loop is CSAGTSGRETQYF. Here the CDR3 DNA reads TGCAGTGCTGGGACTAGCGGGAGAGAGACCCAGTACTTC.

This clonotype was recorded a few times. The rearrangement links TRBV19 to TRBJ2-2; possibly TRBD1 for D (6 bases). Trimming left V 5 bases short and J 4 bases short, with 17 bases between. This CDR3 region has 16 residues. Germline V gives CDR1 LNHDA, CDR2 SQIVND (reference sequence). The CDR3 protein is CASSPPDRAPTGELFF. In DNA form, the CDR3 reads TGTGCCAGTAGTCCTCCGGACAGAGCTCCCACCGGGGAGCTGTTTTTT.

This clonotype was found many times. This chain joins TRBV10-3 and TRBJ1-6; D is unresolved. The V end lost 2 bases, the J end lost 9 bases, and 11 bases lay between the germline ends. The CDR3 runs 14 residues. From germline, CDR1 is ENHRY and CDR2 SYGVKD. CDR3 in amino acids: CAISEQAAGSPLHF. CDR3 bases: TGTGCCATCAGTGAGCAGGCTGCGGGTTCACCCCTCCACTTT.

This clonotype was recorded a few times. The chain carries TRBV7-2 and TRBJ2-7, with D unclear. There are 15 residues in the CDR3. V dropped 1 base and J dropped 1 base, with 11 bases sitting between them. The germline V gene has CDR1 SGHTA and CDR2 FQGNSA. CDR3: CASSLGVPFSYEQYF. CDR3 nucleotides: TGTGCCAGCAGCTTAGGGGTCCCTTTTTCCTACGAGCAGTACTTC.

This clonotype showed up just a few times. The V call is TRBV20-1, the J call TRBJ2-7, with 12 bases fitting TRBD1. The J segment lost 6 bases and the V segment lost 0 bases, leaving 3 bases of the junction unmatched. CDR3 size: 14 residues. Germline V gene sequence: CDR1 DFQATT, CDR2 SNEGSKA (reference sequence). This CDR3 is CSARDGTGGAEQYF. CDR3 coding DNA: TGCAGTGCTAGAGACGGGACAGGGGGCGCCGAGCAGTACTTC.

This clonotype was observed once. Lacking the conserved final phenylalanine or tryptophan, this CDR3 likely reflects a read error. The chain employs TRBV29-1 and TRBJ1-4; D unresolved. This CDR3 is built from 13 residues. Germline V gene sequence: CDR1 SQVTM, CDR2 ANQGSEA. The CDR3 region has the DNA TGCAGTGCTAGAGGCTCATTCGAGGAAAAACTGTTTCTT. Translation: CSARGSFEEKLFL.

This chain uses TRBV12-3 or TRBV12-4 with TRBJ1-2; 7 bases fit TRBD1. The V and J ends lost 5 bases and 5 bases, in that order; junction bases with no gene match: 5. This CDR3 contains 13 residues. CDR3 amino acids: CASSLQGEYGYTF. The CDR3 region has the DNA TGTGCCAGCAGTCTCCAGGGGGAGTATGGCTACACCTTC.

In regard to this clonotype: A read error may produce the germline difference seen at one junction end. The V and J genes are TRBV10-3 and TRBJ2-5; D is undetermined. This CDR3 has 13 amino acids. Germline CDR1 and CDR2: ENHRY and SYGVKD. The CDR3 sequence: CASSYLVGETQYF. CDR3 DNA sequence: TGTGCCAGCAGTTACCTCGTGGGAGAGACCCAGTACTTC.

In its sample, this clonotype was seen many times. The chain combines TRBV7-2 with TRBJ1-3; D unclear. Between the trimmed V and J ends, which lost 5 bases and 4 bases, there was a span of 9 bases. Germline V gene lookup returns CDR1 SGHTA and CDR2 FQGNSA. CDR3 length: 13 amino acids. The CDR3 coding sequence is TGTGCCAGCAGCCTCATAGAGGGAAACACCATATATTTT. This sequence encodes CASSLIEGNTIYF.

CDR3 sequence (DNA): TGTGCCAGCAGCTTGGACAGCGAAGAGACCCAGTACTTC. Translation: CASSLDSEETQYF. The J gene is TRBJ2-5, the V gene TRBV7-3; D perhaps matches TRBD1 (6 bases). Germline-derived CDR1 and CDR2 are SGHTA and FQGTGA. The V and J ends lost 3 bases and 3 bases respectively, with 8 bases between them. The CDR3 extends over 13 amino acids.

Comments on this clonotype: This may be a read error, as it is one base from a much larger clone. This rearrangement joins TRBV7-6 to TRBJ1-3, with D unresolved. Germline V gene lookup returns CDR1 SGHVS and CDR2 FNYEAQ. The CDR3 length is 15 residues. The CDR3: CASSITEASGNTTYF. CDR3 in DNA: TGTGCCAGCAGCATAACTGAGGCCTCTGGAAACACCACATATTTT.